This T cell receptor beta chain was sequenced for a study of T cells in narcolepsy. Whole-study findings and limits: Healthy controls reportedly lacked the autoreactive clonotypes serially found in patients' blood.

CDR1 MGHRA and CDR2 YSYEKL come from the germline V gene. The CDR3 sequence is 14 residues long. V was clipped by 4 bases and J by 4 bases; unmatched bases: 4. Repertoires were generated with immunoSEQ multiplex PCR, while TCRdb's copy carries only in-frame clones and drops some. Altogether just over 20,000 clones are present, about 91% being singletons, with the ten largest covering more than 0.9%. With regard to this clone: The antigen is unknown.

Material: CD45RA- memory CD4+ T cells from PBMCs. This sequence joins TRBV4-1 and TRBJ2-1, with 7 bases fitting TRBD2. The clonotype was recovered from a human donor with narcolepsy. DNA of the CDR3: TGCGCCAGCAGCCCCGAGCGGGATTACAATGAGCAGTTCTTC. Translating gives CASSPERDYNEQFF.